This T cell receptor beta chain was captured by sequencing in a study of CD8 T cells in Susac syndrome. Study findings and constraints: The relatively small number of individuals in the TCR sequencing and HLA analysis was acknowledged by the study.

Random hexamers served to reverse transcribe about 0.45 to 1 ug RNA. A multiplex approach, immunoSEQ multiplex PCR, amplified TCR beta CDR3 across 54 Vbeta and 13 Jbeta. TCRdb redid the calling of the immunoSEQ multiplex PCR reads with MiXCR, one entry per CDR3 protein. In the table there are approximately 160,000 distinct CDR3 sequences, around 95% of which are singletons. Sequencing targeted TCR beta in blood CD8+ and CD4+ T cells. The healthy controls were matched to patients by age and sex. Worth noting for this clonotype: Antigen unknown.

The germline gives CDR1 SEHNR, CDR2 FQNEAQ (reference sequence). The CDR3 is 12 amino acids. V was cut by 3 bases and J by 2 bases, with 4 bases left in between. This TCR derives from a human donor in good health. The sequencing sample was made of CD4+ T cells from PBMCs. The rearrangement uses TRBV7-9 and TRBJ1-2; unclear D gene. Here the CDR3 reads CASSFDNYGYTF. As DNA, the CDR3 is TGTGCCAGCAGCTTTGACAACTATGGCTACACCTTC.